The rows below give T cell receptor beta chains drawn from one sample of a study of OX40 agonist ivuxolimab in advanced cancers. Produced via immunoSEQ multiplex PCR; TCRdb's table is partial and in-frame only. The sample has tens of thousands of clones, roughly 90% seen once. Source: CD4+ or CD8+ T cells sorted from blood, taken in a trial of the OX40 agonist ivuxolimab. The receptors were sampled from an adult with an advanced solid tumor such as melanoma, head and neck, liver or kidney cancer. Both conserved end residues are part of each CDR3. A D gene is named only where the DNA matches it firmly. A clone size is listed for some rows: how often the clone was seen (once, few, many), or a class if it is expanded.

TRBV30	TRBJ2-5	NA	NA	TGTGCCTGGACCCGGGGGCAAGAGACCCAGTACTTC	CAWTRGQETQYF
TRBV28	TRBJ1-2	TRBD1	NA	TGTGCCAGCAGTGCCGGGACAGGCTATGGCTACACCTTC	CASSAGTGYGYTF
TRBV5-1	TRBJ1-1	NA	NA	TGCGCCAGCAGCTTGGTCGGACAGCCCGGGGACACTGAAGCTTTCTTT	CASSLVGQPGDTEAFF
TRBV5-6	TRBJ1-3	NA	NA	TGTGCCAGCAGCCGGAGCAGGGCTCAATACTCTGGAAACACCATATATTTT	CASSRSRAQYSGNTIYF
TRBV7-2	TRBJ2-1	NA	NA	TGTGCCAGCAGCTACTCAGGGGCGAGTAGCAATGAGCAGTTCTTC	CASSYSGASSNEQFF
TRBV7-2	TRBJ2-7	NA	NA	TGTGCCAGCAGCTCCCGAAACGAGCAGTACTTC	CASSSRNEQYF
TRBV5-1	TRBJ1-2	NA	NA	TGCGCCAGCAGCTTGGGGGAAGACGGGTCTGGCTACACCTTC	CASSLGEDGSGYTF
TRBV18	TRBJ2-7	NA	NA	TGTGCCAGCTCACCGGGCGGGACCTACGAGCAGTACTTC	CASSPGGTYEQYF
TRBV5-6	TRBJ1-3	NA	NA	TGTGCCAGCAGCTGGGACTCTGGAAACACCATATATTTT	CASSWDSGNTIYF
TRBV16	TRBJ2-1	TRBD1	NA	TGTGCCAGCAGCCTAAGGCGGGGACAGGGGGGAAATGAGCAGTTCTTC	CASSLRRGQGGNEQFF
TRBV10-3	TRBJ2-1	NA	few	TGTGCCATCAGCCTTAAGGGCGGGGTAGGAGGAAATGAGCAGTTCTTC	CAISLKGGVGGNEQFF
TRBV6-1	TRBJ2-2	TRBD1	NA	TGTGCCAGCAGTGGGGTCGCGGGACAGGGGGGAGGAACCGGGGAGCTGTTTTTT	CASSGVAGQGGGTGELFF
TRBV7-3	TRBJ2-5	NA	few	TGTGCCAGCAGCTTAAGGAGGGGGAAGGAAGAGACCCAGTACTTC	CASSLRRGKEETQYF
TRBV7-9	TRBJ1-2	TRBD1	once	TGTGCCAGCAGCCCGGACAGGGGCAAGGGCTACACCTTC	CASSPDRGKGYTF
TRBV7-2	TRBJ2-5	NA	NA	TGTGCCAGCAGCAAGAACCGCCAAGAGACCCAGTACTTC	CASSKNRQETQYF
TRBV29-1	TRBJ1-5	TRBD1	NA	TGCAGCGTCGTGGAACAGGGGGCGGGCAATCAGCCCCAGCATTTT	CSVVEQGAGNQPQHF
TRBV5-1	TRBJ2-7	TRBD1	few	TGCGCCAGCAGCTACGGGGGGACAGGGAGGTACGAGCAGTACTTC	CASSYGGTGRYEQYF
TRBV15	TRBJ1-1	TRBD1	NA	TGTGCCACCAGGGACAGGGGGCCGAACACTGAAGCTTTCTTT	CATRDRGPNTEAFF
TRBV20-1	TRBJ1-5	NA	NA	TGCAGTGCTAGAGGAGATCAGCCCCAGCATTTT	CSARGDQPQHF
TRBV19	TRBJ1-3	TRBD1	NA	TGTGCCAGTAGTATAGGGACAGGGGCGGCTGGAAACACCATATATTTT	CASSIGTGAAGNTIYF
TRBV5-1	TRBJ2-7	NA	NA	TGCGCCAGCAGCTTGGGACAGGTACCCTTACTTTACGAGCAGTACTTC	CASSLGQVPLLYEQYF
TRBV6-1	TRBJ1-6	TRBD1	NA	TGTGCCAGCAGTGAATCAGGGGGTCGTGCACCCCTCCACTTT	CASSESGGRAPLHF